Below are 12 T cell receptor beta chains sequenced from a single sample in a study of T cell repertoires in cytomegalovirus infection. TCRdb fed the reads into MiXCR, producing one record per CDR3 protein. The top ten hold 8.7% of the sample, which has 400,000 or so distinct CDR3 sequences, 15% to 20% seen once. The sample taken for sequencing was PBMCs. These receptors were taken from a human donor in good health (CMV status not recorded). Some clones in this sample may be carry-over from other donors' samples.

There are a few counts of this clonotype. The chain's CDR3 is CSALAGEGGYTF. CDR3 nucleotide sequence: TGCAGTGCCCTGGCGGGGGAGGGAGGCTACACCTTC. The rearrangement uses TRBV20-1 and TRBJ1-2; possibly TRBD1 for D (5 bases). The V gene's germline CDR1 is DFQATT and CDR2 SNEGSKA (reference sequence). The length of the CDR3 is 12 residues. V shed 6 bases and J shed 8 bases, with 16 bases lying between them.

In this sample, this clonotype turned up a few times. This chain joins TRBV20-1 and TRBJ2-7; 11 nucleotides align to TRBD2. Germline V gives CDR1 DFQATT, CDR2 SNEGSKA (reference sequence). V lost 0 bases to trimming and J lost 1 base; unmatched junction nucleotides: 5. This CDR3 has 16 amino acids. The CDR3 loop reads CSARDLWTSGSYEQYF. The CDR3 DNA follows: TGCAGTGCTAGAGATCTCTGGACTAGCGGGTCCTACGAGCAGTACTTC.

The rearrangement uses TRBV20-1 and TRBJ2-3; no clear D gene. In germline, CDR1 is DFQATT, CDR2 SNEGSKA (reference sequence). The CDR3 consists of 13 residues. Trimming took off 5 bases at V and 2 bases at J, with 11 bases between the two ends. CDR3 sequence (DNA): TGCAGTGCTTTTACCCCCTCCACAGATACGCAGTATTTT. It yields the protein CSAFTPSTDTQYF.

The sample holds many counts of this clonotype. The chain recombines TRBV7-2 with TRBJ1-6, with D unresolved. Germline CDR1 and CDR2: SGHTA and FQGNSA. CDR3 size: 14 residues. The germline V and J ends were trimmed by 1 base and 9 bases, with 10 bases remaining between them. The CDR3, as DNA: TGTGCCAGCAGCTTAGTAGCGGCAGGTTCACCCCTCCACTTT. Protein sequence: CASSLVAAGSPLHF.

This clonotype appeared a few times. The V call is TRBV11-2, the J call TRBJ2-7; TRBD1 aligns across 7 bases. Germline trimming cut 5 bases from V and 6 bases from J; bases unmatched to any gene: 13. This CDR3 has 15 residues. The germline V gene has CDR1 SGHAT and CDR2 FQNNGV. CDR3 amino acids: CASSASGQTSSEQYF. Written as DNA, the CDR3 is TGTGCCAGCAGCGCTTCGGGACAGACCTCTTCCGAGCAGTACTTC.

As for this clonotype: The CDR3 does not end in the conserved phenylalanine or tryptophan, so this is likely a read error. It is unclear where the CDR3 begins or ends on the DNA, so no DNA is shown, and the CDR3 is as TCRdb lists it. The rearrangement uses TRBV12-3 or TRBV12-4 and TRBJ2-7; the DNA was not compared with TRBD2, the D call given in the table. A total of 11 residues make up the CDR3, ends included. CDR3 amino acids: CASSEGGDFSL.

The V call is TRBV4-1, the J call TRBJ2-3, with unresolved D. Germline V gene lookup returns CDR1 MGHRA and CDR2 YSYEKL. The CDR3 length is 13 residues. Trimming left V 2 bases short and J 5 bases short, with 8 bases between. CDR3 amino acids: CASSQQQRDTQYF. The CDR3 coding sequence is TGCGCCAGCAGCCAACAACAGCGAGATACGCAGTATTTT.

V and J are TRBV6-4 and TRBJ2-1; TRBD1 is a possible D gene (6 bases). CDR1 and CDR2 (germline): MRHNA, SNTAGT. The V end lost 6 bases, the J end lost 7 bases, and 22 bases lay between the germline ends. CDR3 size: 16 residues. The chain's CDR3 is CASRSLNRTDPNEQFF. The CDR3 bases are TGTGCCAGCAGATCCCTAAATAGGACAGATCCGAATGAGCAGTTCTTC.

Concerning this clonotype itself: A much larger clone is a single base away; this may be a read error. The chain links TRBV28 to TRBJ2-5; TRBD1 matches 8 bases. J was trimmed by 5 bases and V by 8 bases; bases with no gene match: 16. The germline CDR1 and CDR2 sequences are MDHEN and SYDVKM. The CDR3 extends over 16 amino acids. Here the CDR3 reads CASRSYQGARDETQYF. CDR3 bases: TGTGCCAGCCGTTCGTACCAGGGGGCAAGGGACGAGACCCAGTACTTC.

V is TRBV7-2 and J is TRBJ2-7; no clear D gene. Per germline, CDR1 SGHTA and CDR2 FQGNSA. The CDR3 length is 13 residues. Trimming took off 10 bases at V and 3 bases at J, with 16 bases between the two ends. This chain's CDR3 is CATTRVAGYEQYF. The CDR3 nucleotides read TGTGCCACCACCCGGGTAGCCGGCTACGAGCAGTACTTC.

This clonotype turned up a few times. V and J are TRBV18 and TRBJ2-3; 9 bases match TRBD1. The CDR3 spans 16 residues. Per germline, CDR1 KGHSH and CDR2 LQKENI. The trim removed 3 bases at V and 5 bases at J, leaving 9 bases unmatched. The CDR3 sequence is CASSPAGQGRGDTQYF. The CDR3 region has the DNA TGTGCCAGCTCACCCGCCGGACAGGGGCGGGGAGATACGCAGTATTTT.

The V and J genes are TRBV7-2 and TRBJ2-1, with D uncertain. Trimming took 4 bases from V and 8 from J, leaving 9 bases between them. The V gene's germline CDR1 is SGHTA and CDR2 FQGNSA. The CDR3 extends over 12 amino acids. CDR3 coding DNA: TGTGCCAGCAGCTCCAGGTGGGATGAGCAGTTCTTC. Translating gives CASSSRWDEQFF.